The 30 T cell receptor beta chains reported below all come from one sample, sequenced in a study of CD8 T cells in Susac syndrome. An amount of RNA that ranged from about 0.45 to 1 ug was reverse transcribed with random hexamers. Each CDR3 protein is one row after TCRdb ran MiXCR on the immunoSEQ multiplex PCR reads. The profile shows over 120,000 distinct CDR3 sequences, around 93% of them singletons. The sequenced material came from CD4+ T cells from PBMCs. These receptors were taken from a human donor with Susac syndrome.

The genes are TRBV4-2 and TRBJ1-2, with unresolved D. The CDR3 is made up of 13 amino acids. V was shortened by 0 bases and J by 8 bases, with 10 bases between the two germline ends. Germline V lookup: CDR1 LGHNA, CDR2 YNFKEQ. The CDR3 DNA sequence: TGTGCCAGCAGCCAAGATGAATATGGAGGCTACACCTTC. This sequence encodes CASSQDEYGGYTF.

The rearrangement uses TRBV5-6 and TRBJ1-2; 8 nucleotides align to TRBD1. CDR1 is SGHDT, CDR2 YYEEEE, per germline. Trimming took 4 bases from V and 5 from J; bases not matched to a gene: 4. The CDR3 contains 13 residues. The CDR3 protein is CASSIQGEYGYTF. CDR3 coding DNA: TGTGCCAGCAGCATACAGGGGGAATATGGCTACACCTTC.

The genes are TRBV20-1 and TRBJ2-5; D is undetermined. There are 12 residues in the CDR3. Germline V gives CDR1 DFQATT, CDR2 SNEGSKA (reference sequence). Trimming cost V 1 base and J 2 bases, with 5 bases left between them. The CDR3 region has the DNA TGCAGTGCTAGAGGGCAACAAGAGACCCAGTACTTC. Protein: CSARGQQETQYF.

The J gene is TRBJ1-4, the V gene TRBV7-9, with D maybe TRBD1 (5 bases). Trimming shortened V by 3 bases and J by 7 bases, and 15 bases separated the two germline ends. The CDR3 runs to 15 residues. Germline assignment: CDR1 SEHNR and CDR2 FQNEAQ (reference sequence). CDR3 sequence reads: CASSFDWGSGEKLFF. The CDR3 DNA follows: TGTGCCAGCAGCTTCGACTGGGGGTCCGGTGAAAAACTGTTTTTT.

V usage is TRBV5-4 and J usage is TRBJ2-1; 7 bases fit TRBD2. Trimming took 5 bases from V and 9 from J; bases not matched to a gene: 14. The CDR3 consists of 15 residues. Germline V CDR1 and CDR2: SGHNT, YYREEE (reference sequence). CDR3 sequence (DNA): TGTGCCAGCAGACCCGGGACTATCAAGGGAGGTGAGCAGTTCTTC. This encodes CASRPGTIKGGEQFF. Variable domain in full (rest from reference TRBV5-4 and TRBJ2-1): ETGVTQSPTHLIKTRGQQVTLRCSSQSGHNTVSWYQQALGQGPQFIFQYYREEENGRGNFPPRFSGLQFPNYSSELNVNALELDDSALYLCASRPGTIKGGEQFFGPGTRLTVL.

The chain has TRBV18 and TRBJ2-5, with 9 positions matching TRBD2. With V trimmed by 3 bases and J by 5 bases, 4 bases remained unmatched. There are 14 residues in the CDR3. CDR1 is KGHSH, CDR2 LQKENI, per germline. CDR3 coding DNA: TGTGCCAGCTCACCGAGGACTAGCGTTGAGACCCAGTACTTC. Its translation is CASSPRTSVETQYF.

The chain employs TRBV14 and TRBJ2-4; D unclear. The length of the CDR3 is 13 residues. Trimming pared 0 bases from V and 4 bases from J, leaving 4 bases between. CDR1 is SGHDN and CDR2 is FVKESK in the germline V gene. The CDR3, as DNA: TGTGCCAGCAGCCAAGATTCGAAAAACATTCAGTACTTC. It yields the protein CASSQDSKNIQYF.

V and J are TRBV6-4 and TRBJ2-2, with a weak D call TRBD2 (5 bases). Trimming pared 0 bases from V and 0 bases from J, leaving 8 bases between. CDR1 and CDR2 from the germline V gene are MRHNA and SNTAGT. This CDR3 comprises 16 residues. The CDR3 spells CASSDSAGANTGELFF. Here the CDR3 DNA reads TGTGCCAGCAGTGACTCGGCCGGGGCGAACACCGGGGAGCTGTTTTTT.

The table lists this clonotype with a count of one. This chain connects TRBV29-1 to TRBJ2-6; tentatively, D is TRBD1 (6 bases). This CDR3 spans 17 amino acids. Germline CDR1 is SQVTM and CDR2 is ANQGSEA. V dropped 6 bases and J dropped 0 bases, with 18 bases sitting between them. In nucleotides, the CDR3 is TGCAGCGTAAGCGGACAGAAGGGATCCTCTGGGGCCAACGTCCTGACTTTC. Residues: CSVSGQKGSSGANVLTF. The full variable domain, in which reference TRBV29-1 and TRBJ2-6 provide the parts outside the CDR3, is SAVISQKPSRDICQRGTSLTIQCQVDSQVTMMFWYRQQPGQSLTLIATANQGSEATYESGFVIDKFPISRPNLTFSTLTVSNMSPEDSSIYLCSVSGQKGSSGANVLTFGAGSRLTVL.

The chain employs TRBV20-1 and TRBJ2-2; TRBD1 is a possible D gene (6 bases). The germline V gene has CDR1 DFQATT and CDR2 SNEGSKA (reference sequence). The V gene lost 4 bases and the J gene lost 5 bases, with 11 bases spanning the gap. The CDR3 totals 13 residues. The CDR3: CSAMPRGTGELFF. CDR3 in DNA: TGCAGTGCTATGCCCAGGGGTACCGGGGAGCTGTTTTTT.

This clonotype was seen only once. The genes are TRBV29-1 and TRBJ2-1; a possible D gene is TRBD2 (5 bases). The CDR3 is made up of 13 amino acids. Trimming shortened V by 5 bases and J by 5 bases, and 13 bases separated the two germline ends. CDR1 is SQVTM and CDR2 is ANQGSEA in the germline V gene. CDR3 protein: CSVRGLYHNEQFF. The CDR3 DNA reads TGCAGCGTTCGCGGACTTTACCACAATGAGCAGTTCTTC.

The CDR3 loop is CSGGGQGPNTEAFF. In nucleotides, the CDR3 is TGCAGCGGTGGGGGACAGGGGCCGAACACTGAAGCTTTCTTT. The chain is built from TRBV29-1 and TRBJ1-1, with 10 bases matching TRBD1. From germline, CDR1 is SQVTM and CDR2 ANQGSEA. This CDR3 comprises 14 residues. Unmatched junction bases numbered 6, after V lost 7 bases and J lost 1 base. The full variable domain, with the rest looked up from reference TRBV29-1 and TRBJ1-1, is SAVISQKPSRDICQRGTSLTIQCQVDSQVTMMFWYRQQPGQSLTLIATANQGSEATYESGFVIDKFPISRPNLTFSTLTVSNMSPEDSSIYLCSGGGQGPNTEAFFGQGTRLTVV.

CDR3 amino acids: CASSLDSLGEQYF. In DNA form, the CDR3 reads TGCGCCAGCAGCTTGGACAGTTTAGGCGAGCAGTACTTC. The rearrangement uses TRBV5-1 and TRBJ2-7; D unresolved. Germline loops: CDR1 SGHRS, CDR2 YFSETQ. Trimming took off 0 bases at V and 6 bases at J, with 10 bases between the two ends. The CDR3 is made up of 13 amino acids.

The genes are TRBV9 and TRBJ1-2, with TRBD1 matching over 11 bases. The CDR3 consists of 14 residues. Germline V gives CDR1 SGDLS, CDR2 YYNGEE. The trim removed 2 bases at V and 8 bases at J, leaving 5 bases unmatched. CDR3 sequence: CASSVGQGAKGYTF. CDR3 in DNA: TGTGCCAGCAGCGTTGGACAGGGGGCTAAAGGCTACACCTTC.

The V and J genes are TRBV7-9 and TRBJ2-7; D gene unclear. Per the germline V gene, CDR1 is SEHNR and CDR2 is FQNEAQ (reference sequence). The CDR3 is 14 amino acids. V was cut by 5 bases and J by 5 bases, with 16 bases left in between. The CDR3 is CASSPGLVEHEQYF. DNA for the CDR3: TGTGCCAGCAGCCCCGGTCTAGTTGAGCACGAGCAGTACTTC.

The chain links TRBV20-1 to TRBJ2-5; D is unclear. Trimming removed 3 bases from V and 2 bases from J, with 4 bases in between. The length of the CDR3 is 11 residues. Looked up from germline, CDR1 is DFQATT and CDR2 is SNEGSKA (reference sequence). CDR3 in DNA: TGCAGTGCTAGGCGGCAAGAGACCCAGTACTTC. Amino acids: CSARRQETQYF.

The count of this clonotype is one. The genes are TRBV5-6 and TRBJ2-7; TRBD1 might be the D (8 bases). The V gene's germline CDR1 is SGHDT and CDR2 YYEEEE. This CDR3 comprises 14 residues. The ends were cut back, 4 bases at V and 5 bases at J, with 16 bases in the middle. For the CDR3, the DNA is TGTGCCAGCAGCCCAACAGGGGGGGGAAACGAGCAGTACTTC. As protein: CASSPTGGGNEQYF.

This rearrangement joins TRBV12-3 or TRBV12-4 to TRBJ2-3; TRBD2 agrees at 13 bases. J gave up 2 bases and V 4 bases, and 12 bases lay outside the gene matches. The CDR3 has 19 amino acids. The CDR3 spells CASSSRGRTSGGDTDTQYF. The CDR3, as DNA: TGTGCCAGCAGTTCGAGAGGCAGGACTAGCGGGGGTGACACAGATACGCAGTATTTT.

The chain joins TRBV14 to TRBJ2-5; 9 bases align to TRBD1. The J segment lost 4 bases and the V segment lost 4 bases, leaving 13 bases of the junction unmatched. This CDR3 has 17 amino acids. Germline V gene data show CDR1 as SGHDN and CDR2 as FVKESK. CDR3 in amino acids: CASSPERSGTGRETQYF. The CDR3 bases are TGTGCCAGCAGCCCAGAGCGGTCAGGGACAGGGAGAGAGACCCAGTACTTC.

This clonotype showed up just once. The chain is built from TRBV5-1 and TRBJ1-1; maybe TRBD1 (6 bases). V shed 2 bases and J shed 7 bases, with 15 bases lying between them. The CDR3 length is 14 residues. Germline CDR1 and CDR2: SGHRS and YFSETQ. The CDR3: CASSFGDGQIEAFF. CDR3 nucleotide sequence: TGCGCCAGCAGCTTTGGAGATGGACAGATTGAAGCTTTCTTT.

V gene TRBV5-6 combines with J gene TRBJ2-4; D gene uncertain. Germline assignment: CDR1 SGHDT and CDR2 YYEEEE. V was cut by 0 bases and J by 3 bases, with 13 bases left in between. The CDR3 runs to 16 residues. Written as DNA, the CDR3 is TGTGCCAGCAGCTTGGTTGATTCGGTGGGCAAAAACATTCAGTACTTC. Residues: CASSLVDSVGKNIQYF.

The chain uses TRBV20-1 and TRBJ1-1; TRBD1 matches 7 bases. Per germline, CDR1 DFQATT and CDR2 SNEGSKA (reference sequence). The CDR3 runs 13 residues. Losses at the gene ends were 6 bases for V and 2 bases for J; bases not matched to a gene: 6. The CDR3 is CSATRDRNTEAFF. In nucleotides, the CDR3 is TGCAGTGCCACAAGGGACAGAAACACTGAAGCTTTCTTT.

CDR3 nucleotides: TGTGCCAGCAGCCAACTTCAGGGAACTGAAGCTTTCTTT. This translates into CASSQLQGTEAFF. The chain links TRBV4-2 to TRBJ1-1; maybe TRBD1 (5 bases). The CDR3 covers 13 residues. Between the trimmed V and J ends, which lost 2 bases and 5 bases, there was a span of 9 bases. CDR1 is LGHNA and CDR2 is YNFKEQ in the germline V gene.

The gene calls are TRBV30 and TRBJ1-2; D not certain. In germline, CDR1 is GTSNPN, CDR2 SVGIG (reference sequence). With 2 bases removed from V and 3 bases from J, the gap between germline ends came to 10 bases. The CDR3 totals 13 residues. CDR3 coding DNA: TGTGCCTGGAGTTCTGGGGTTGACTATGGCTACACCTTC. Its protein is CAWSSGVDYGYTF.

This clonotype appeared a single time. The V call is TRBV27, the J call TRBJ2-6, with D possibly called TRBD1 or TRBD2 (5 bases each). The CDR3 loop spans 18 amino acids. V shed 5 bases and J shed 0 bases, with 17 bases lying between them. Germline V CDR1 and CDR2: MNHEY, SMNVEV (reference sequence). This CDR3 is CASSPQVGRSSGANVLTF. The CDR3 DNA follows: TGTGCCAGCAGTCCCCAAGTGGGACGGAGCTCTGGGGCCAACGTCCTGACTTTC.

The rearrangement links TRBV28 to TRBJ2-4; the D gene is possibly TRBD1 (5 bases). Germline V CDR1 and CDR2: MDHEN, SYDVKM. The CDR3 length is 14 residues. Trimming pared 7 bases from V and 5 bases from J, leaving 15 bases between. CDR3 sequence reads: CASIPAGRENIQYF. CDR3 nucleotide sequence: TGTGCCAGCATTCCCGCAGGGCGCGAAAACATTCAGTACTTC. The full variable domain, its missing parts supplied by reference TRBV28 and TRBJ2-4, is DVKVTQSSRYLVKRTGEKVFLECVQDMDHENMFWYRQDPGLGLRLIYFSYDVKMKEKGDIPEGYSVSREKKERFSLILESASTNQTSMYLCASIPAGRENIQYFGAGTRLSVL.

This chain joins TRBV18 and TRBJ1-5; D remains unclear. CDR1 and CDR2 from the germline V gene are KGHSH and LQKENI. Trimming took 2 bases from V and 6 from J, leaving 5 bases between them. The CDR3 has 12 residues. The chain's CDR3 is CASSPGSQPQHF. The CDR3 nucleotides read TGTGCCAGCTCACCAGGGAGTCAGCCCCAGCATTTT.

CDR3 DNA: TGTGCCAGCAGGACAGGGATGGGTGCTTCACCCCTCCACTTT. This encodes CASRTGMGASPLHF. V is TRBV2 and J is TRBJ1-6; 7 bases match TRBD1. The CDR3 runs 14 residues. V dropped 6 bases and J dropped 9; count of bases not matched to a gene: 8. The germline V gene encodes CDR1 SNHLY and CDR2 FYNNEI.

This chain uses TRBV29-1 with TRBJ1-2; D is uncertain. The germline V gene encodes CDR1 SQVTM and CDR2 ANQGSEA. CDR3 length: 12 amino acids. V lost 5 bases and J lost 4, with 11 bases in between. CDR3: CSVITWSYGYTF. The CDR3, as DNA: TGCAGCGTTATAACATGGTCCTATGGCTACACCTTC.

This clonotype showed up just once. V is TRBV20-1 and J is TRBJ1-5; 8 nucleotides line up with TRBD1. Looked up from germline, CDR1 is DFQATT and CDR2 is SNEGSKA (reference sequence). Trimming at V came to 5 bases and at J to 5 bases, leaving 11 bases not matched to a gene. The CDR3 has 15 residues. The chain's CDR3 is CSASIPTGDYQPQHF. CDR3 bases: TGCAGTGCTTCCATCCCGACAGGGGATTATCAGCCCCAGCATTTT.